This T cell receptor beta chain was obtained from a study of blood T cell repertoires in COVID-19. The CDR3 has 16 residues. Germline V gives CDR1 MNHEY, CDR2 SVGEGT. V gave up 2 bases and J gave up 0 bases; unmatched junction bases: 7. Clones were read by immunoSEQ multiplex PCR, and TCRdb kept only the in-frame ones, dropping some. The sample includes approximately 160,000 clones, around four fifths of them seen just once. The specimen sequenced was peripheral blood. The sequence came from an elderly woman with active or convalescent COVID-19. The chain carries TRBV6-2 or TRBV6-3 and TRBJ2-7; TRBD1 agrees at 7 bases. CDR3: CASSYDRVLHSYEQYF. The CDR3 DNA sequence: TGTGCCAGCAGTTACGACAGGGTCCTTCACTCCTACGAGCAGTACTTC.